These 10 T cell receptor beta chains were sequenced from one sample in a study of response to subunit inactivated influenza vaccine. In TCRdb, the RT-PCR reads were re-called with MiXCR into one record per CDR3 protein. Here the sample spans a few hundred thousand distinct CDR3 sequences, 21% being singletons. Sequencing used PBMCs from blood, obtained roughly 20 months after vaccination. Receptors were obtained from a man aged 45 to 75 who received an inactivated influenza vaccine.

The table lists this clonotype with many counts. The chain couples TRBV20-1 to TRBJ1-5; maybe TRBD1 (6 bases). The CDR3 sequence is 15 residues long. Trimming pared 0 bases from V and 6 bases from J, leaving 15 bases between. The germline V gene encodes CDR1 DFQATT and CDR2 SNEGSKA (reference sequence). The CDR3 DNA follows: TGCAGTGCTAGAGACGGAACAGGGAGGTTTCAGCCCCAGCATTTT. It translates to CSARDGTGRFQPQHF.

The rearrangement uses TRBV11-2 and TRBJ2-7, with 7 bases lining up with TRBD2. CDR1 is SGHAT, CDR2 FQNNGV, per germline. This CDR3 comprises 17 residues. J lost 1 base, V lost 7 bases, and 16 bases had no gene match. The CDR3 nucleotides read TGTGCCAGCACCCCCCGGGGGGTTTGGGTTGAATCCTACGAGCAGTACTTC. Its translation is CASTPRGVWVESYEQYF. The full variable domain, rest sourced from reference TRBV11-2 and TRBJ2-7, is EAGVAQSPRYKIIEKRQSVAFWCNPISGHATLYWYQQILGQGPKLLIQFQNNGVVDDSQLPKDRFSAERLKGVDSTLKIQPAKLEDSAVYLCASTPRGVWVESYEQYFGPGTRLTVT.

The CDR3 sequence is CASSLGVLAGGGALHEQFF. CDR3 nucleotides: TGCGCCAGCAGCTTGGGCGTGCTAGCGGGAGGGGGGGCTCTCCATGAGCAGTTCTTC. This chain uses TRBV5-1 with TRBJ2-1; 12 bases are a match to TRBD2. The CDR3 contains 19 residues. Germline V gives CDR1 SGHRS, CDR2 YFSETQ. Trimming cost V 0 bases and J 8 bases; bases outside gene matches: 15.

The V call is TRBV20-1, the J call TRBJ2-7; D is possibly TRBD1 (5 bases). The V and J ends lost 8 bases and 9 bases respectively, with 14 bases between them. Germline V gene lookup returns CDR1 DFQATT and CDR2 SNEGSKA (reference sequence). The CDR3 is 10 amino acids. CDR3 amino acids: CSPVGVRQYF. Here the CDR3 DNA reads TGCAGTCCCGTAGGGGTTCGGCAGTACTTC.

In its sample, this clonotype was seen a few times. This chain connects TRBV11-2 to TRBJ2-2; D is possibly TRBD2 (5 bases). The CDR3 is 20 amino acids. V lost 1 base, J lost 5 bases, and 26 bases lay in between. The germline V gene encodes CDR1 SGHAT and CDR2 FQNNGV. The CDR3 protein is CASSLVGLALGVRATGELFF. In nucleotides, the CDR3 is TGTGCCAGCAGCTTAGTCGGTCTAGCCTTGGGCGTTAGGGCAACCGGGGAGCTGTTTTTT.

This clonotype was recorded at least ten times. V gene TRBV5-4 combines with J gene TRBJ1-2, with 9 bases lining up with TRBD1. Germline lookup yields CDR1 SGHNT and CDR2 YYREEE (reference sequence). The CDR3 loop spans 15 amino acids. Unmatched junction bases numbered 4, after V lost 4 bases and J lost 0 bases. In DNA, the CDR3 is TGTGCCAGCAGCCCTAGGACAGGGGCTAACTATGGCTACACCTTC. Residues: CASSPRTGANYGYTF.

This clonotype was recorded a few times. The V call is TRBV7-8, the J call TRBJ2-1; D gene ambiguous. V lost 2 bases, J lost 7 bases, and 9 bases lay in between. The germline V gene has CDR1 SGHVS and CDR2 FQNEAQ. The CDR3 spans 13 residues. The CDR3 protein is CASSLNRMNEQFF. The DNA for the CDR3 is TGTGCCAGCAGCTTAAATAGAATGAATGAGCAGTTCTTC.

This clonotype was found a few times. The chain employs TRBV5-1 and TRBJ1-2; the D is unclear. Between the trimmed V and J ends, which lost 0 bases and 6 bases, there was a span of 12 bases. CDR1 is SGHRS and CDR2 is YFSETQ in the germline V gene. The CDR3 runs to 14 residues. CDR3 region: CASSLGGGLNGYTF. DNA of the CDR3: TGCGCCAGCAGCTTGGGCGGAGGCCTAAATGGCTACACCTTC.

The chain carries TRBV5-1 and TRBJ2-6; D possibly corresponds to TRBD2 (5 bases). This CDR3 is built from 18 residues. CDR1 SGHRS and CDR2 YFSETQ come from the germline V gene. Trimming removed 0 bases at V and 1 base at J, with 14 bases between. The CDR3 sequence is CASSLAVWEKSGANVLTF. The DNA of the CDR3 is TGCGCCAGCAGCTTGGCTGTATGGGAGAAATCTGGGGCCAACGTCCTGACTTTC.

The genes are TRBV19 and TRBJ2-1, with D perhaps TRBD1 (5 bases). The V end lost 6 bases, the J end lost 10 bases, and 16 bases lay between the germline ends. The germline V gene has CDR1 LNHDA and CDR2 SQIVND (reference sequence). The CDR3 is made up of 13 amino acids. The CDR3: CASSPSRAFEQFF. The DNA for the CDR3 is TGTGCCAGTAGCCCTTCCAGGGCTTTCGAGCAGTTCTTC.